This record concerns one T cell receptor beta chain sequence. Method: immunoSEQ multiplex PCR; TCRdb's copy keeps in-frame clones and lacks some. The profile shows around 72,000 clones, roughly nine tenths of them singletons. The CDR3 loop spans 14 amino acids. Germline assignment: CDR1 KGHSH and CDR2 LQKENI. V lost 2 bases, J lost 3 bases, and 4 bases stayed unmatched. The sample belongs to a study of OX40 agonist ivuxolimab in advanced cancers. Background on the study: Head and neck, renal cell, melanoma or hepatocellular carcinoma were the cancers that dose-escalation patients had.

Collection of blood occurred at baseline, at cycle 4 day 1, and at cycle 7 day 1. The chain employs TRBV18 and TRBJ2-7; 7 bases are shared with TRBD2. The sample in question was CD4+ or CD8+ T cells sorted from blood, obtained in a trial of the OX40 agonist ivuxolimab. This TCR derives from an adult with an advanced solid tumor such as melanoma, head and neck, liver or kidney cancer. DNA of the CDR3: TGTGCCAGCTCACCAGGGACTATCAACTACGAGCAGTACTTC. It yields the protein CASSPGTINYEQYF. Full variable domain (missing parts from reference TRBV18 and TRBJ2-7): NAGVMQNPRHLVRRRGQEARLRCSPMKGHSHVYWYRQLPEEGLKFMVYLQKENIIDESGMPKERFSAEFPKEGPSILRIQQVVRGDSAAYFCASSPGTINYEQYFGPGTRLTVT.